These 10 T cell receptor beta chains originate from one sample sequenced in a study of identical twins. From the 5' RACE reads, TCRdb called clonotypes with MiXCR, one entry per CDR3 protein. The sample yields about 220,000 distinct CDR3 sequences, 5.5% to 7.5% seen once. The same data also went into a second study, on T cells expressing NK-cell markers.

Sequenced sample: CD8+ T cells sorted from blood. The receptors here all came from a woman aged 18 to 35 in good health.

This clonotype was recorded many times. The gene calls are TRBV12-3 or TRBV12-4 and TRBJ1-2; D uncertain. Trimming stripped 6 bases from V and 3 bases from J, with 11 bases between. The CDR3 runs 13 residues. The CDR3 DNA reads TGTGCCAGCAGCTTTAGAGGGTACTATGGCTACACCTTC. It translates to CASSFRGYYGYTF.

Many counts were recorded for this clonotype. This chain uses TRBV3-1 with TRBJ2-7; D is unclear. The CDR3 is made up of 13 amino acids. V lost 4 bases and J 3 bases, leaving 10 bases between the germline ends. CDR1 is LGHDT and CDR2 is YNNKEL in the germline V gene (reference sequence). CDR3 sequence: CASSPPSSYEQYF. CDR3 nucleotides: TGTGCCAGCAGCCCGCCCTCCAGCTACGAGCAGTACTTC.

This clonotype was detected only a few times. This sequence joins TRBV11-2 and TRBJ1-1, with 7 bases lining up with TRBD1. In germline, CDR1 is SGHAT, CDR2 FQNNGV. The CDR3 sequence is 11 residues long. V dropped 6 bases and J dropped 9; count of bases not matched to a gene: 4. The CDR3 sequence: CASSLQGQAFF. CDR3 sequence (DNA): TGTGCCAGCAGTTTACAGGGGCAAGCTTTCTTT.

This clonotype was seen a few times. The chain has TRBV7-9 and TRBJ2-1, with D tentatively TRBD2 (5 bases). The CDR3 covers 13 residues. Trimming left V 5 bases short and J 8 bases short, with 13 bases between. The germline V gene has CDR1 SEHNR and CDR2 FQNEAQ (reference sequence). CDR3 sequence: CASSISLAHEQFF. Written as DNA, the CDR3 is TGTGCCAGCAGCATAAGCCTAGCCCATGAGCAGTTCTTC.

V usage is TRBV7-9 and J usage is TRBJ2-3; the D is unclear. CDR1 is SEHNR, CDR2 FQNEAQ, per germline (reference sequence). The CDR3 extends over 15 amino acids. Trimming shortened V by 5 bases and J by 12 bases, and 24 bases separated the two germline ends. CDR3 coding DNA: TGTGCCAGCAGCGATAGTTTACAAGGCCCGTTCGGACAGTATTTT. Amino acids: CASSDSLQGPFGQYF.

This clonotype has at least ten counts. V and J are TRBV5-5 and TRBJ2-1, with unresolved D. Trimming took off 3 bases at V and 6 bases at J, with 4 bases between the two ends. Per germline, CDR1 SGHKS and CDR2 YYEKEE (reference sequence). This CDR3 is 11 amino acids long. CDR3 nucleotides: TGTGCCAGCAGCTCCCCCAATGAGCAGTTCTTC. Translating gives CASSSPNEQFF.

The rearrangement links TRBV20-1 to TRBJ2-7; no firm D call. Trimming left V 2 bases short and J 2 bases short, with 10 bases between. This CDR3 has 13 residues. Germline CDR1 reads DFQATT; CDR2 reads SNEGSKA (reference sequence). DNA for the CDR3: TGCAGTGCTAGATTGTACGGTGCCTACGAGCAGTACTTC. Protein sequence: CSARLYGAYEQYF.

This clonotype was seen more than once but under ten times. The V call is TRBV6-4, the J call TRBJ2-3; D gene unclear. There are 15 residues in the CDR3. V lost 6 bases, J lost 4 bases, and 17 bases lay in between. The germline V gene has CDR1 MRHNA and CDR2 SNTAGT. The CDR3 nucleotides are TGTGCCAGCAGAGTATTAGGGTTCGCGGCAGATACGCAGTATTTT. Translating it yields CASRVLGFAADTQYF.

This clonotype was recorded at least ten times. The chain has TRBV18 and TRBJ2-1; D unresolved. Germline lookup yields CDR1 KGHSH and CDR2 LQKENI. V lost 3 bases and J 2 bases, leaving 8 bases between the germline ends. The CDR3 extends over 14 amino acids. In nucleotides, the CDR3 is TGTGCCAGCTCACCGGCAGCTACCTACAATGAGCAGTTCTTC. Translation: CASSPAATYNEQFF.

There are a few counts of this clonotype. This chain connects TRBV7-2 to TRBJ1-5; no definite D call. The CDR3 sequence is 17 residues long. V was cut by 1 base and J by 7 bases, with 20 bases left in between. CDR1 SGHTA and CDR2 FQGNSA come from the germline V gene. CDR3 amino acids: CASSLGFGRRNGQPQHF. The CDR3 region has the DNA TGTGCCAGCAGCTTAGGGTTCGGCAGGCGTAATGGGCAGCCCCAGCATTTT. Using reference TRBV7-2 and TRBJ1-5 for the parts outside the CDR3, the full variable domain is GAGVSQSPSNKVTEKGKDVELRCDPISGHTALYWYRQSLGQGLEFLIYFQGNSAPDKSGLPSDRFSAERTGGSVSTLTIQRTQQEDSAVYLCASSLGFGRRNGQPQHFGDGTRLSIL.